One T cell receptor (beta chain) is described in this entry. The data are from a study of control samples from healthy donors and cancer patients. Per the germline V gene, CDR1 is MNHNS and CDR2 is SASEGT. This CDR3 has 15 amino acids. With V trimmed by 3 bases and J by 2 bases, 2 bases remained unmatched. Generated by immunoSEQ multiplex PCR, the TCRdb table keeps only in-frame clones and is missing some. The sample holds 100,000 or so clones, roughly nine tenths seen once. This chain uses TRBV6-1 with TRBJ1-1; TRBD1 matches 11 bases. Sequencing was done on a sample of blood. The clonotype comes from a woman between 18 and 29 years old in good health. The CDR3 sequence: CASSDGTGGNTEAFF. DNA for the CDR3: TGTGCCAGCAGTGACGGGACAGGGGGAAACACTGAAGCTTTCTTT.